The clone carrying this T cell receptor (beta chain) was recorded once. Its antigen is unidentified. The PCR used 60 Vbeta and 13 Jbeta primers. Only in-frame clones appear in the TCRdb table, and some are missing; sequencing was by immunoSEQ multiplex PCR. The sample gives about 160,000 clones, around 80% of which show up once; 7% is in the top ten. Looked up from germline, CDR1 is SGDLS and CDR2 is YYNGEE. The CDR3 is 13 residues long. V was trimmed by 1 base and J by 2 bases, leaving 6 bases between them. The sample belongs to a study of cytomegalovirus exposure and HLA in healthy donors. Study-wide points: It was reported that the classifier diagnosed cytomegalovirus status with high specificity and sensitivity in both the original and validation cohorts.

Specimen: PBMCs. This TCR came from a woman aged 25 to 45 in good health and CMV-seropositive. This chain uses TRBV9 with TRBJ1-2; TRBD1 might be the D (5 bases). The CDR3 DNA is TGTGCCAGCAGCGTACAGGGAAACTATGGCTACACCTTC. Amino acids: CASSVQGNYGYTF.